A single sample gave rise to the 10 T cell receptor beta chains below, sequenced in a study of patients with pleural tuberculosis. Each CDR3 protein is one row after TCRdb ran MiXCR on the reads. Of 29,000 or so distinct CDR3 sequences in the sample, 18% are singletons; the top ten hold 3.5%. Sequences were obtained from peripheral blood. The receptors here all came from a human donor with pleural tuberculosis.

At least ten counts were recorded for this clonotype. For the CDR3, the DNA is TGTGCCAGCAGGTGGGACGGCCGATCCTACGAGCAGTACTTC. Encoded protein: CASRWDGRSYEQYF. The chain recombines TRBV28 with TRBJ2-7, with D possibly called TRBD1 or TRBD2 (5 bases each). The CDR3 loop spans 14 amino acids. V gave up 6 bases and J gave up 1 base, with 13 bases separating them. CDR1 is MDHEN and CDR2 is SYDVKM in the germline V gene.

This clonotype occurred many times. CDR3 region: CASSPKPRDPLGREQFF. CDR3 DNA: TGTGCCAGTAGTCCCAAACCCCGGGACCCCCTGGGAAGAGAGCAGTTCTTC. The chain couples TRBV19 to TRBJ2-1; D tentatively fits TRBD1 or TRBD2 (5 bases each). The CDR3 has 17 residues. CDR1 is LNHDA and CDR2 is SQIVND in the germline V gene (reference sequence). V dropped 5 bases and J dropped 10 bases, with 27 bases sitting between them.

The table lists this clonotype with many counts. V gene TRBV27 combines with J gene TRBJ2-5; D unclear. CDR3 length: 11 amino acids. V shed 5 bases and J shed 4 bases, with 5 bases lying between them. Germline loops: CDR1 MNHEY, CDR2 SMNVEV (reference sequence). In DNA, the CDR3 is TGTGCCAGCAGTCCATTAGAGACCCAGTACTTC. It encodes CASSPLETQYF.

Many counts were recorded for this clonotype. At one of its ends the junction is not consistent with the germline gene, which may arise from a read error. The V call is TRBV6-6, the J call TRBJ1-5; no definite D call. Germline V gene lookup returns CDR1 MNHNY and CDR2 SVGAGI (reference sequence). The CDR3 totals 15 residues. The CDR3 here is CASSYSFNSNQPQHF. As DNA, the CDR3 is TGTGCCAGCAGCTACTCCTTTAATAGCAATCAGCCCCAGCATTTT.

This clonotype was counted at least ten times. The chain recombines TRBV7-6 with TRBJ1-1, with TRBD1 matching 10 bases. This CDR3 spans 16 amino acids. V dropped 5 bases and J dropped 2; count of bases not matched to a gene: 8. Germline values: CDR1 SGHVS, CDR2 FNYEAQ. CDR3 DNA sequence: TGTGCCAGCAGCCTATTTGGGACAGGGGTAAACACTGAAGCTTTCTTT. It translates to CASSLFGTGVNTEAFF.

At least ten counts were recorded for this clonotype. The rearrangement uses TRBV2 and TRBJ1-6; tentatively, D is TRBD1 (6 bases). Germline CDR1 SNHLY, CDR2 FYNNEI. The CDR3 runs 12 residues. V was pared by 7 bases and J by 5 bases, with 6 bases between. The CDR3 DNA reads as TGTGCCAGCACAGGGGATAATTCACCCCTCCACTTT. This sequence encodes CASTGDNSPLHF.

The table lists this clonotype with many counts. The rearrangement links TRBV7-9 to TRBJ1-1; possible D gene TRBD1, 5 bases. Germline values: CDR1 SEHNR, CDR2 FQNEAQ (reference sequence). Trimming pared 3 bases from V and 3 bases from J, leaving 14 bases between. The CDR3 spans 15 residues. The CDR3 coding sequence is TGTGCCAGCAGCTTCGCCCAGGGCGGTGACACTGAAGCTTTCTTT. Translating gives CASSFAQGGDTEAFF.

This clonotype was detected only a few times. The CDR3 bases are TGTGCCAGCAGCGTAGCGGGGACAGTGGAGGGGACCCAGTACTTC. It specifies CASSVAGTVEGTQYF. The genes are TRBV9 and TRBJ2-5, with D maybe TRBD1 (7 bases). V gave up 0 bases and J gave up 7 bases, with 16 bases separating them. Germline V gives CDR1 SGDLS, CDR2 YYNGEE. The CDR3 consists of 15 residues.

On this clonotype: This may be a read error: a much more frequent sequence differs by one nucleotide. The chain carries TRBV12-3 or TRBV12-4 and TRBJ2-1, with a weak D call TRBD2 (7 bases). V lost 5 bases to trimming and J lost 10 bases, with 18 bases between them. There are 14 residues in the CDR3. The CDR3 nucleotides are TGTGCCAGCAGTAACAACAGGGAGGGCCACGAGCAGTTCTTC. It yields the protein CASSNNREGHEQFF.

The CDR3 here is CSARGGQENTPLYF. CDR3 coding DNA: TGCAGTGCTAGGGGAGGACAGGAGAACACCCCCCTGTACTTC. This chain uses TRBV20-1 with TRBJ2-7; maybe TRBD1 (7 bases). Germline CDR1 is DFQATT and CDR2 is SNEGSKA (reference sequence). The V end was cut by 3 bases, the J end by 12 bases, with 24 bases between. The CDR3 has 14 residues.